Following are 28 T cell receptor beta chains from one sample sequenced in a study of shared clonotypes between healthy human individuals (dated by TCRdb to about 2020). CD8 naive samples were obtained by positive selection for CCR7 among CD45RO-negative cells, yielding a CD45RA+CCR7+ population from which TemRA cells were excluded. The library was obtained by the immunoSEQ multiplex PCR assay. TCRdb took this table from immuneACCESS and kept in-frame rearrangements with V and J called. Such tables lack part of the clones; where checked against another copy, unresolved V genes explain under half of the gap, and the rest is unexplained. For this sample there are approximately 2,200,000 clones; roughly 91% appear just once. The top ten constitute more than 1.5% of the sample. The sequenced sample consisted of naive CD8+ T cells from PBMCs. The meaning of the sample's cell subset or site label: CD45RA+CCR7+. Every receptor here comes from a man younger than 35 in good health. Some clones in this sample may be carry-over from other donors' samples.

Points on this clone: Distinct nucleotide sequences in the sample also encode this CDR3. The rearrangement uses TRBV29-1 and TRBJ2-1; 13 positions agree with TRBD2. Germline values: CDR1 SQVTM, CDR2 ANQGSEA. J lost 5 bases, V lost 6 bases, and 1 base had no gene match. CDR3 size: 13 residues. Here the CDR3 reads CSVLAGGNNEQFF. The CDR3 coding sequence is TGCAGCGTACTAGCGGGAGGGAACAATGAGCAGTTCTTC.

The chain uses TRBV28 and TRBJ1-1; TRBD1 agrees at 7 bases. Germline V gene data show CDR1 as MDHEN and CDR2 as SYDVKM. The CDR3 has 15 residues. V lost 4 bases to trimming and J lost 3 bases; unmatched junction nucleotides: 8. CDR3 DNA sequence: TGTGCCAGCAGTTCGTTGACAGGGACTCACACTGAAGCTTTCTTT. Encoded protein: CASSSLTGTHTEAFF.

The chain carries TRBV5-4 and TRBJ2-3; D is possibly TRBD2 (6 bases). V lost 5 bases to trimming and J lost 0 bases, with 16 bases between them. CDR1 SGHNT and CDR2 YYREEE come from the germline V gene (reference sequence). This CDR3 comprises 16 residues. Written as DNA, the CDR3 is TGTGCCAGCAGTACGGTCCGGGGGAGTAGCACAGATACGCAGTATTTT. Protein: CASSTVRGSSTDTQYF. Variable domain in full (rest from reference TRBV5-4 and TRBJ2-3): ETGVTQSPTHLIKTRGQQVTLRCSSQSGHNTVSWYQQALGQGPQFIFQYYREEENGRGNFPPRFSGLQFPNYSSELNVNALELDDSALYLCASSTVRGSSTDTQYFGPGTRLTVL.

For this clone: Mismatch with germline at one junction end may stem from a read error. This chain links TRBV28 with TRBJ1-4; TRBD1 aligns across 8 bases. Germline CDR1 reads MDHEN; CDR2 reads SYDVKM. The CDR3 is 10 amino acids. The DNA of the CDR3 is TGTGCCAACGCGACAGGGGCCGCGCGTTTT. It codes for CANATGAARF.

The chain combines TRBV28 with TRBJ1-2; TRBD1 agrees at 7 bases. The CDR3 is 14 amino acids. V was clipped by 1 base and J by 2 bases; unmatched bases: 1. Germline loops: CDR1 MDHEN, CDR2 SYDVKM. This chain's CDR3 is CASSLYRGNYGYTF. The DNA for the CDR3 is TGTGCCAGCAGTTTATACAGGGGAAACTATGGCTACACCTTC.

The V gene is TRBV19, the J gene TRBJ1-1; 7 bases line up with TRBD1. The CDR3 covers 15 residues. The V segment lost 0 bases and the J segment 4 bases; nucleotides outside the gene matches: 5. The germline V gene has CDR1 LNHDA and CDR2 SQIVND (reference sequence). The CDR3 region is CASSIDRQGFTEAFF. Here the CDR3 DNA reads TGTGCCAGTAGTATAGATCGACAGGGTTTCACTGAAGCTTTCTTT.

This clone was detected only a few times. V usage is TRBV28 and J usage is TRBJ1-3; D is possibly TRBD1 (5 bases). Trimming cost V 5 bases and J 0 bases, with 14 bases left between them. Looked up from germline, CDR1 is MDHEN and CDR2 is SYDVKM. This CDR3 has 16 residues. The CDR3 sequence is CASSIRDGSSGNTIYF. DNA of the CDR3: TGTGCCAGCAGTATCCGGGACGGGAGCTCTGGAAACACCATATATTTT.

CDR3 sequence (DNA): TGTGCCAGCAGCGTTTACGGAGGCGTCGGCGAGACCCAGTACTTC. Translated: CASSVYGGVGETQYF. This chain joins TRBV7-9 and TRBJ2-5, with a tentative D call TRBD2 (5 bases). Germline loops: CDR1 SEHNR, CDR2 FQNEAQ (reference sequence). The CDR3 spans 15 residues. Deletions cut 5 bases from V and 5 bases from J, with 18 bases between.

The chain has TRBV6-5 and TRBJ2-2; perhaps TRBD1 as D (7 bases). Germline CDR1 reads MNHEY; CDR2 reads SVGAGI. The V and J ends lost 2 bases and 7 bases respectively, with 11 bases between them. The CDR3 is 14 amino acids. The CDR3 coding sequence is TGTGCCAGCAGTTACACAGGGGAGGACGGGGAGCTGTTTTTT. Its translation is CASSYTGEDGELFF.

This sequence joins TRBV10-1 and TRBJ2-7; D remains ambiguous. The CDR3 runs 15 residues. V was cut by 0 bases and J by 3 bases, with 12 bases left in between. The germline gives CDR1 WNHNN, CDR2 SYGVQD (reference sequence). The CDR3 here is CASSESGRAYYEQYF. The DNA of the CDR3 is TGCGCCAGCAGTGAGTCAGGACGGGCTTACTACGAGCAGTACTTC.

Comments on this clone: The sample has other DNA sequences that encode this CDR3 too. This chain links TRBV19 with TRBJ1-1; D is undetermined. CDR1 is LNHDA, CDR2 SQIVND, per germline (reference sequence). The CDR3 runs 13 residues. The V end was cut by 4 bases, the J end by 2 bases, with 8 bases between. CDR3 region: CASSRASNTEAFF. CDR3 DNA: TGTGCCAGTAGTAGGGCCAGCAACACTGAAGCTTTCTTT.

The CDR3 region is CASSLALAGPTDTQYF. The CDR3 DNA follows: TGTGCCAGCAGCTTGGCCCTAGCGGGACCCACAGATACGCAGTATTTT. The rearrangement links TRBV5-6 to TRBJ2-3, with 9 bases fitting TRBD2. After removal of 0 bases from V and 2 bases from J, the junction contained 4 bases not matched to a gene. Germline CDR1 SGHDT, CDR2 YYEEEE. The length of the CDR3 is 16 residues.

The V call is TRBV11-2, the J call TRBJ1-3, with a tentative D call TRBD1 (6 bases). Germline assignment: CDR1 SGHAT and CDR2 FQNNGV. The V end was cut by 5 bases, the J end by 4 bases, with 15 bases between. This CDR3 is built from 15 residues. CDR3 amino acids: CASSRGRGSGNTIYF. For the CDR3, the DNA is TGTGCCAGCAGCCGGGGCAGGGGTTCCGGAAACACCATATATTTT.

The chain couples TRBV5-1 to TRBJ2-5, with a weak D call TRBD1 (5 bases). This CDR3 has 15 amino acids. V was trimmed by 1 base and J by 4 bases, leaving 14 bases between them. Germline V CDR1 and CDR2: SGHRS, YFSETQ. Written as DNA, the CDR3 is TGCGCCAGCAGCTTGTCCCGTTCCCAGGGAGAGACCCAGTACTTC. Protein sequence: CASSLSRSQGETQYF.

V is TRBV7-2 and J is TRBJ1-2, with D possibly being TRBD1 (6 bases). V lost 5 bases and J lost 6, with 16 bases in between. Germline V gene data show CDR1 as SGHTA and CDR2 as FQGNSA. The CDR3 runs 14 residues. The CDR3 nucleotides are TGTGCCAGCAGCCACCTACCCCCAGGGGATGGCTACACCTTC. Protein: CASSHLPPGDGYTF.

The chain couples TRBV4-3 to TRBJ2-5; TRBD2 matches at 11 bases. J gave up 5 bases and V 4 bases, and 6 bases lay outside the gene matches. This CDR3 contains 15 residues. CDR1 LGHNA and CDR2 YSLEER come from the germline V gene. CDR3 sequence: CASSPGTSGPETQYF. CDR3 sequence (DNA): TGCGCCAGCAGCCCGGGGACTAGCGGTCCCGAGACCCAGTACTTC.

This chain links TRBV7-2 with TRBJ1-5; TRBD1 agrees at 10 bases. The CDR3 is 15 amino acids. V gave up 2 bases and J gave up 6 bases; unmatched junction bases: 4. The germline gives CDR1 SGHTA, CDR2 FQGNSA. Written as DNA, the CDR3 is TGTGCCAGCAGCTTATTGGGGACAGGGGCTCAGCCCCAGCATTTT. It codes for CASSLLGTGAQPQHF.

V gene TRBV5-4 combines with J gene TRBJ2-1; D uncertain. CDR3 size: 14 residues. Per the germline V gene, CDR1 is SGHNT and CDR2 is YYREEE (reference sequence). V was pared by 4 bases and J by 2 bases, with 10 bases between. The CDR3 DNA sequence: TGTGCCAGCAGCCTAGGAGAAACCTACAATGAGCAGTTCTTC. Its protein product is CASSLGETYNEQFF.

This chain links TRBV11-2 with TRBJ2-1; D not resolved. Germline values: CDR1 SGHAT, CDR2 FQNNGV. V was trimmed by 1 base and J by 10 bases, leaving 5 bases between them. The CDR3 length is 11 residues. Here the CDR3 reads CASSLGWEQFF. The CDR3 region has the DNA TGTGCCAGCAGCTTAGGATGGGAGCAGTTCTTC.

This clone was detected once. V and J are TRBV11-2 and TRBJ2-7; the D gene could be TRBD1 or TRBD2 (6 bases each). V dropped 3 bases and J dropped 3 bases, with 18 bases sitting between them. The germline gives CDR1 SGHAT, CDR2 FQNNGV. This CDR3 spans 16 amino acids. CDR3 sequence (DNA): TGTGCCAGCAGCTTTAGGGGGGCAAACAGATACTACGAGCAGTACTTC. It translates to CASSFRGANRYYEQYF.

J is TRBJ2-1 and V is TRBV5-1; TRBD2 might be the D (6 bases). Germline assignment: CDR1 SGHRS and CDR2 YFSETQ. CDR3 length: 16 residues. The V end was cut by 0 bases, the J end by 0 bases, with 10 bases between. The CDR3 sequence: CASSLVAASSYNEQFF. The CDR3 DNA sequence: TGCGCCAGCAGCTTGGTAGCGGCGAGCTCCTACAATGAGCAGTTCTTC.

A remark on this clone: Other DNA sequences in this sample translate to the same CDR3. The DNA for the CDR3 is TGTGCCACCTCTGGCGGGACAGGGGGCTACGAGCAGTACTTC. As protein: CATSGGTGGYEQYF. The V and J genes are TRBV15 and TRBJ2-7; 11 bases are shared with TRBD1. CDR3 length: 14 residues. The germline V gene has CDR1 LNHNV and CDR2 YYDKDF (reference sequence). The ends lost 8 bases at V and 3 bases at J; junction bases unmatched: 6.

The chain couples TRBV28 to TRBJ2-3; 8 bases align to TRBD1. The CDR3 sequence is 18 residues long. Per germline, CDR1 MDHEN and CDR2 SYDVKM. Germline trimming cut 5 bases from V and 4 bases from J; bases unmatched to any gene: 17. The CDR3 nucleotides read TGTGCCAGCAGTATCCGGGACAGGACTTGGGTTTTCGCAGATACGCAGTATTTT. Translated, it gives CASSIRDRTWVFADTQYF. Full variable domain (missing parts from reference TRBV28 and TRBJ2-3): DVKVTQSSRYLVKRTGEKVFLECVQDMDHENMFWYRQDPGLGLRLIYFSYDVKMKEKGDIPEGYSVSREKKERFSLILESASTNQTSMYLCASSIRDRTWVFADTQYFGPGTRLTVL.

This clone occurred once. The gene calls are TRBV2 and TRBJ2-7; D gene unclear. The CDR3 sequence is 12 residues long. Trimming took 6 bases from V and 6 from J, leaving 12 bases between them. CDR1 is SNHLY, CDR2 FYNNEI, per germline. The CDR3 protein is CASRRTFGEQYF. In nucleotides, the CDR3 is TGTGCCAGCAGGAGGACCTTCGGCGAGCAGTACTTC.

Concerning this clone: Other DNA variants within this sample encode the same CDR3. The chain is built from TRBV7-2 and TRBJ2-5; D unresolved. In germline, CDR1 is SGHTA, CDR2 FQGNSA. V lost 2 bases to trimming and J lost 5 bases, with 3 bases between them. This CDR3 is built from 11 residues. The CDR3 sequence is CASSLSETQYF. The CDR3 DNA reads TGTGCCAGCAGCTTATCCGAGACCCAGTACTTC.

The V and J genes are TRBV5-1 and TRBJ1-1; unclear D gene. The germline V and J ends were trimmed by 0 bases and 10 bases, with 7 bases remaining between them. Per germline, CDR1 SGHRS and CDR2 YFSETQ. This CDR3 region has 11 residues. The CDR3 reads CASSLGLRAFF. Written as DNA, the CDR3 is TGCGCCAGCAGCTTGGGGCTCCGAGCTTTCTTT.

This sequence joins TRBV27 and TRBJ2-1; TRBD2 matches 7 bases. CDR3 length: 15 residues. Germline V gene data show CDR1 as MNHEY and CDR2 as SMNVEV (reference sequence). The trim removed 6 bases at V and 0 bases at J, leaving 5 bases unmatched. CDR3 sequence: CASRGTTSSYNEQFF. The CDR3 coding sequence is TGTGCCAGCAGGGGGACTACGAGCTCCTACAATGAGCAGTTCTTC.

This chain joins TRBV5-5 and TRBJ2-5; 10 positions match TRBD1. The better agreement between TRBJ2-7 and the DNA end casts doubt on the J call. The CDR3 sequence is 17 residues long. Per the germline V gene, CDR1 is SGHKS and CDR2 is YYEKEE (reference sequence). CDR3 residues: CASSFGPRQGATYEQYF. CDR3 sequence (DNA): TGTGCCAGCAGCTTTGGCCCGCGACAGGGGGCCACCTACGAGCAGTACTTC.